The T cell receptor (beta chain) under discussion was sequenced for a study of shared clonotypes between healthy human individuals. The germline gives CDR1 MNHNY, CDR2 SVGAGI (reference sequence). The CDR3 sequence is 15 residues long. The V end was cut by 2 bases, the J end by 6 bases, with 17 bases between. TCRdb keeps only in-frame clones here, not all; method: immunoSEQ multiplex PCR. This sample has about 2.4 million clones, with over 85% found just once. The study's findings and limits: Rarefaction curves obtained for sorted subsets showed sequencing incomplete despite large depth.

Turning to this clone: The antigen is not known.

The chain has TRBV6-6 and TRBJ2-7; D not certain. Sequenced sample: naive CD4+ T cells from PBMCs. Regarding subset: CD45RA+ positively selected. The receptor's source is a man younger than 30 in good health. Some clones in this sample may be carry-over from other donors' samples. CDR3 in amino acids: CASSYEGVTAAEQYF. The CDR3 nucleotides read TGTGCCAGCAGTTACGAAGGCGTCACGGCCGCCGAGCAGTACTTC.